This entry is about one T cell receptor (beta chain). The data originate from a study of blood T cell repertoires in COVID-19. Study background: Specimens from acute and convalescent COVID-19 originated in the United States, Italy and Spain. Nucleic acid was either cDNA or gDNA, and it came from T cells, B-cell-depleted T cells, or PBMCs.

Original handling: Amplifying reference gene primers gave estimates of nucleated cell counts. Here immunoSEQ multiplex PCR was the method, and the copy in TCRdb shows in-frame clones only, minus some. V, J and clone size are taken as reported in that table, and D and trimming were inferred from the DNA itself. The repertoire holds 35,000 or so clones, with just over 85% as singletons. Between the trimmed V and J ends, which lost 5 bases and 8 bases, there was a span of 15 bases. The germline gives CDR1 SGHNT, CDR2 YYREEE (reference sequence). The CDR3 has 13 amino acids. This chain links TRBV5-4 with TRBJ2-3, with D perhaps matching TRBD2 (6 bases). The sequence derives from a human donor in a cohort sampled during active COVID-19. Source material: peripheral blood. CDR3 amino acids: CASSSGTVGTQYF. CDR3 coding DNA: TGTGCCAGCAGTTCCGGGACTGTGGGTACGCAGTATTTT.